These T cell receptor beta chains were read from a single sample in a study of T cell repertoires in ileal Crohn's disease. Data came from immunoSEQ multiplex PCR; TCRdb stores just in-frame clones and leaves some out. The sample includes 10,000 to 15,000 clones, approximately 80% of them seen just once. The sequencing sample was made of ileal tissue. Receptors originate from an adult with Crohn's disease. The CDR3 runs from the conserved cysteine through the conserved F or W. The D gene is left open where the match is weak. Size tells how often a clone was seen (once, few, many) or the class of an expanded clone, and some rows leave it out.

size	D	V	J	CDR3	DNA
few	-	TRBV5-4	TRBJ2-1	CASSSALEPTYNEQFF	TGTGCCAGCAGCTCAGCCCTAGAGCCAACCTACAATGAGCAGTTCTTC
-	-	TRBV11-2	TRBJ2-7	CASSFRGAFPYEQYF	TGTGCCAGCAGCTTTCGAGGTGCCTTTCCATACGAGCAGTACTTC
few	TRBD2	TRBV7-2	TRBJ2-2	CASRWGGAGELFF	TGTGCCAGCAGGTGGGGGGGGGCCGGGGAGCTGTTTTTT
few	TRBD1	TRBV10-3	TRBJ2-7	CAISGQGSSYEQYF	TGTGCCATCAGCGGACAGGGAAGCTCCTACGAGCAGTACTTC
-	TRBD2	TRBV5-8	TRBJ2-1	CASSPLWSSGAYNEQFF	TGTGCCAGCAGCCCTCTATGGAGTAGCGGGGCTTACAATGAGCAGTTCTTC
-	TRBD2	TRBV15	TRBJ2-3	CATSREGLATDTQYF	TGTGCCACCAGCAGAGAGGGACTAGCGACAGATACGCAGTATTTT
once	TRBD1	TRBV29-1	TRBJ1-4	CSVARGDEKLFF	TGCAGCGTTGCCAGGGGGGATGAAAAACTGTTTTTT
-	-	TRBV28	TRBJ2-5	CASSIQTESRQTQYF	TGTGCCAGCAGTATCCAGACAGAGAGCCGGCAGACCCAGTACTTC
-	-	TRBV5-1	TRBJ2-1	CASTARDNEQFF	TGCGCCAGCACAGCGAGGGACAATGAGCAGTTCTTC
once	-	TRBV5-1	TRBJ1-6	CASAGRDNSPLHF	TGCGCCAGCGCAGGGCGTGATAATTCACCCCTCCACTTT
few	TRBD2	TRBV9	TRBJ2-3	CASSVGLAASTDTQYF	TGTGCCAGCAGCGTAGGGCTAGCGGCTAGCACAGATACGCAGTATTTT
-	TRBD1	TRBV30	TRBJ2-6	CAWSTPGTGVSGANVLTF	TGTGCCTGGAGTACGCCCGGGACAGGCGTCTCTGGGGCCAACGTCCTGACTTTC
-	TRBD2	TRBV4-1	TRBJ2-3	CASSQRLAGTDTQYF	TGCGCCAGCAGCCAACGGCTAGCGGGGACAGATACGCAGTATTTT
-	TRBD1	TRBV6-5	TRBJ1-1	CASSSLRGTGGTEAFF	TGTGCCAGCAGTTCACTGCGCGGGACAGGGGGGACTGAAGCTTTCTTT
-	TRBD2	TRBV2	TRBJ2-3	CASRRLAVSTDTQYF	TGTGCCAGCCGGCGCCTAGCGGTGAGCACAGATACGCAGTATTTT
-	TRBD2	TRBV4-2	TRBJ2-1	CASSRAGTSSYNEQFF	TGTGCCAGCAGCCGTGCCGGGACTAGCTCCTACAATGAGCAGTTCTTC
-	-	TRBV7-3	TRBJ2-6	CASSHPRQGANVLTF	TGTGCCAGCAGCCATCCACGACAGGGGGCCAACGTCCTGACTTTC
-	-	TRBV5-1	TRBJ2-1	CASSLGAAASYNEQFF	TGCGCCAGCAGCTTGGGGGCAGCGGCCTCCTACAATGAGCAGTTCTTC
-	-	TRBV5-6	TRBJ2-5	CASSLAGDWTQYF	TGTGCCAGCAGCTTGGCGGGGGATTGGACCCAGTACTTC
-	TRBD2	TRBV7-8	TRBJ2-3	CASSFLSSGTTDTQYF	TGTGCCAGCAGCTTCTTGTCTAGCGGGACAACAGATACGCAGTATTTT
-	-	TRBV5-4	TRBJ2-5	CASSLDRVEETQYF	TGTGCCAGCAGCTTGGACAGAGTCGAAGAGACCCAGTACTTC
few	TRBD1	TRBV6-4	TRBJ2-7	CASKDRGTYEQYF	TGTGCCAGCAAGGACAGGGGGACCTACGAGCAGTACTTC
-	-	TRBV27	TRBJ2-1	CASSFQGSEQFF	TGTGCCAGCAGTTTTCAGGGTTCGGAGCAGTTCTTC
once	-	TRBV2	TRBJ1-5	CASSEQGGQPQHF	TGTGCCAGCAGTGAACAGGGTGGACAGCCCCAGCATTTT
-	TRBD1	TRBV7-9	TRBJ1-1	CASSPQGDTEAFF	TGTGCCAGCAGTCCACAGGGGGACACTGAAGCTTTCTTT
-	-	TRBV19	TRBJ1-6	CASSSGGASTPLHF	TGTGCCAGTAGCTCCGGGGGGGCCTCGACACCCCTCCACTTT
-	TRBD1	TRBV29-1	TRBJ1-5	CSVGDRPYSNQPQHF	TGCAGCGTAGGGGACAGGCCATATAGCAATCAGCCCCAGCATTTT
-	-	TRBV7-2	TRBJ1-2	CASSFGGQRYGYTF	TGTGCCAGCAGCTTTGGCGGACAGCGCTATGGCTACACCTTC